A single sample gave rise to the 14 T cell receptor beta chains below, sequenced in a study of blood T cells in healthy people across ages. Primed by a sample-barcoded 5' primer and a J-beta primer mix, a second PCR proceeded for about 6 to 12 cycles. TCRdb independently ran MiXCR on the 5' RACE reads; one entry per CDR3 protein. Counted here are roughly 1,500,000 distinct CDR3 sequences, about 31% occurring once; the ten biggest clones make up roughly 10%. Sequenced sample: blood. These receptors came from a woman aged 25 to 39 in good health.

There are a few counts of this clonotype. The CDR3 region has the DNA TGTGCCAGCAGTTCAGCGCCCCGGGGCTCCGAGCAGTACTTC. Its translation is CASSSAPRGSEQYF. This chain uses TRBV27 with TRBJ2-7; the D gene could be TRBD1 or TRBD2 (5 bases each). There are 14 residues in the CDR3. Trimming pared 4 bases from V and 6 bases from J, leaving 16 bases between. Germline loops: CDR1 MNHEY, CDR2 SMNVEV (reference sequence).

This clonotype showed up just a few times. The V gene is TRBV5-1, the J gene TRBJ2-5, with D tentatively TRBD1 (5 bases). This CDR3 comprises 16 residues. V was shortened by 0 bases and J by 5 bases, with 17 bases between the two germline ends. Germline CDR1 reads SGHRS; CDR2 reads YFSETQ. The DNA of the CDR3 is TGCGCCAGCAGCTTGGCAGGGTCGAGCTCCGGGGAGACCCAGTACTTC. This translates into CASSLAGSSSGETQYF.

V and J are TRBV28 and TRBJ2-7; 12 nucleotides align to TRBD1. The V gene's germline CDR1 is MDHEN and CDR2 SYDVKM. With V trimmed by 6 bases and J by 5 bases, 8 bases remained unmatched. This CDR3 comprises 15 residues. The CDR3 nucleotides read TGTGCCAGCAGAGAACCGGGACAGGGGGCTAACGAGCAGTACTTC. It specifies CASREPGQGANEQYF. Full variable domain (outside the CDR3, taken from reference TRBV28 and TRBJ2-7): DVKVTQSSRYLVKRTGEKVFLECVQDMDHENMFWYRQDPGLGLRLIYFSYDVKMKEKGDIPEGYSVSREKKERFSLILESASTNQTSMYLCASREPGQGANEQYFGPGTRLTVT.

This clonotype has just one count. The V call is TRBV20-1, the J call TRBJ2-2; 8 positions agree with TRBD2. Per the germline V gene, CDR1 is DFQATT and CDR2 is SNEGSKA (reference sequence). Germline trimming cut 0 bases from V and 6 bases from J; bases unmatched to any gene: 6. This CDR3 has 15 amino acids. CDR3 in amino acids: CSARDVGRVAGELFF. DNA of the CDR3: TGCAGTGCTAGAGACGTCGGGAGGGTTGCCGGGGAGCTGTTTTTT.

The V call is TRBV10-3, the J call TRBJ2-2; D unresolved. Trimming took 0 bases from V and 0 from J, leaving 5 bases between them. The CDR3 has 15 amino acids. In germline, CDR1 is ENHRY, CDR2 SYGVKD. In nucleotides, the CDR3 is TGTGCCATCAGTGAGTCGATAGCGAACACCGGGGAGCTGTTTTTT. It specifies CAISESIANTGELFF.

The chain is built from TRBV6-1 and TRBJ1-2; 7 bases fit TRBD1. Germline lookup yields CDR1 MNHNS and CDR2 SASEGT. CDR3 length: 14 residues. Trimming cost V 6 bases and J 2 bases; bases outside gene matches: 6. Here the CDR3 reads CASRTGQSNYGYTF. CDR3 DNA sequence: TGTGCCAGCAGAACGGGACAGTCAAACTATGGCTACACCTTC.

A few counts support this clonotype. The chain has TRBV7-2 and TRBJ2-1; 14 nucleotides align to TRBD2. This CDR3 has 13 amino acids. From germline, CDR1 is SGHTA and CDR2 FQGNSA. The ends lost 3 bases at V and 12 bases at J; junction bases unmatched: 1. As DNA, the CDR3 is TGTGCCAGCAGCTTTGGACTAGCGGGGGGGCAGTTCTTC. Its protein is CASSFGLAGGQFF.

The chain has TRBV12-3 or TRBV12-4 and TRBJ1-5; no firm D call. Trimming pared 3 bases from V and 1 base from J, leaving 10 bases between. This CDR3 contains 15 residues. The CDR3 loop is CASSLDLGSNQPQHF. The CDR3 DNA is TGTGCCAGCAGTTTGGACCTCGGGAGCAATCAGCCCCAGCATTTT.

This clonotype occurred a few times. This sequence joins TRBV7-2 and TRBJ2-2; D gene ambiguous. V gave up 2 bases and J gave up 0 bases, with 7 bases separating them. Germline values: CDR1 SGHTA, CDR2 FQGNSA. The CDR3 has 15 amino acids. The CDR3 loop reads CASSLKVSNTGELFF. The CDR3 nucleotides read TGTGCCAGCAGCTTAAAAGTTTCGAACACCGGGGAGCTGTTTTTT.

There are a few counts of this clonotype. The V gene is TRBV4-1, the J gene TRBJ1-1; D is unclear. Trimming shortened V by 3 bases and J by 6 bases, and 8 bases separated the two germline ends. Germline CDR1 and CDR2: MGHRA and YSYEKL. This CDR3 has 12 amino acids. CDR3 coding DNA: TGCGCCAGCAGCCACGGCTCAGCTGAAGCTTTCTTT. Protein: CASSHGSAEAFF.

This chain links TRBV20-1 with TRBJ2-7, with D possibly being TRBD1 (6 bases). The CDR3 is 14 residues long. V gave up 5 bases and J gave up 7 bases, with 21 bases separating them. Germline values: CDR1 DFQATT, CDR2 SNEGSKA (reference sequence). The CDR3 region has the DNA TGCAGTGCTTTCACAGGGTATGACTACAATGAGCAGTACTTC. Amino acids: CSAFTGYDYNEQYF.

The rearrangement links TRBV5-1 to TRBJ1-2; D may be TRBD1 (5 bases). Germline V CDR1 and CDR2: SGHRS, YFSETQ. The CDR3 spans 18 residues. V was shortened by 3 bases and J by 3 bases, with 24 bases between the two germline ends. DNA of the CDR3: TGCGCCAGCAGCTACAGTAAGGGACTGAACACGTCGGACTATGGCTACACCTTC. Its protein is CASSYSKGLNTSDYGYTF.

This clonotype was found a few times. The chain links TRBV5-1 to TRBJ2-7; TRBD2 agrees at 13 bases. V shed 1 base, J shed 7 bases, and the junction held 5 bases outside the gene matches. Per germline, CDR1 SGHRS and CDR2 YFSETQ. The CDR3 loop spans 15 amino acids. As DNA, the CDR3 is TGCGCCAGCAGCTTGACTAGCGGGGGGGCCGGTGAGCAGTACTTC. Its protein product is CASSLTSGGAGEQYF.

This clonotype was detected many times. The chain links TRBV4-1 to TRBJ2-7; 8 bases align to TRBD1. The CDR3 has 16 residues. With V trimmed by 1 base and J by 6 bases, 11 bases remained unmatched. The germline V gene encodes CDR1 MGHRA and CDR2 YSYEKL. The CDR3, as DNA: TGCGCCAGCAGCCAAGTAGGGACAGGCCCTCTTGGCGAGCAGTACTTC. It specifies CASSQVGTGPLGEQYF.